This T cell receptor (beta chain) was obtained from a study of blood T cells in healthy people across ages (dated by TCRdb to between 2014 and 2017). General notes on the study: In model experiments, template switching captured about one uniquely barcoded TCR beta cDNA molecule for every two T cells. To track age-related changes in TCR beta repertoire diversity, the study relied on deep sequencing normalized with unique cDNA molecular identifiers. Four age groups were formed from the donors: young (average 16 years), middle-aged (roughly 38), aged (around 68) and long-lived (roughly 81). The study analyzed two additional independent replicas of 1 million unique cDNA reads from the same blood draw for two donors, one aged 18 to 29 and one aged 80 or older. To avoid experimental bias, donors of different ages were distributed randomly across sequencing lanes.

Libraries were constructed by 5' RACE. These reads were obtained on an Illumina HiSeq 2500. A second roughly 6 to 12 cycle PCR used a sample-barcoded 5' primer and a J-beta primer mix. A template-switch 5' adaptor carrying 12 random nucleotides introduced a unique molecular identifier onto each TCR beta cDNA molecule. Each sample yielded at least 2.5 million CDR3-containing paired-end reads. The Mint cDNA synthesis kit, primed by a TRBC-specific oligonucleotide, was used to synthesize first-strand cDNA from all RNA. Following uracil-DNA glycosylase treatment, all cDNA underwent a first 18-cycle PCR with the universal primers M1SS and BC2_uni_R. Concerning the study's data processing: For normalization, 1 million high-quality reads were randomly selected from each sample, with every read carrying a distinct molecular identifier. Reads sharing molecular identifiers were discarded rather than binned into consensus sequences. CDR3 identification, clonotype clustering and error correction used MiTCR with a Q25 quality threshold and the strictest error-elimination algorithm. A nonparametric unseen species model with Euler transformation was used to estimate lower-bound total TCR beta diversity. In TCRdb, the public reads were trimmed at Q25 with fastp and aligned with MiXCR, with productive beta chains retained. CDR3 protein sequences are deduplicated, and each keeps its most common genes and DNA. In this record, the V and J calls reflect TCRdb's handling and not the investigators' own analysis. The sample table contains roughly 2 million distinct CDR3 sequences; only one count was recorded for just under 50% of them. Of the sample, approximately 2% is held by the ten largest clones.

The study at large found these results: Estimates of total diversity from one million sequenced T cells were regarded as lower bounds and underestimates. The long-lived group showed more naive CD4+ T cells, fewer expanded clones and increased TCR diversity than the aged group, suggesting age selection. Bulk unsorted PBMC profiling prevented conclusive comparison of naive and antigen-experienced compartments. Observed TCR beta diversity per million T cells fell roughly linearly with age, and a significant reduction was already apparent by age around 44. A strong correlation was found between observed TCR beta diversity and the percentage of naive T cells measured by flow cytometry. Because donor CMV infection status was unknown, age-related changes in expanded clonotypes were potentially confounded.

On this clonotype itself: Its antigen has not been determined. The record has no base qualities; no much larger clone is one base away.

Donors were 39 systemically healthy Caucasian individuals from Russia aged roughly 6 to 100 years. Each donor gave ten milliliters of peripheral blood, drawn into EDTA-treated Vacutainer tubes. PBMCs were isolated by Ficoll-Paque density-gradient centrifugation, with at least 7 million obtained per sample. Trizol reagent was used to extract total RNA from the PBMCs, yielding at least 6 micrograms per sample. Naive CD45RAhigh/CD27high T cell percentages were measured by flow cytometry on a PBMC aliquot from every donor. Sequenced: blood. The TCR comes from a woman aged 40-49 years in good health.

The CDR3: CASSLDGARTDTQYF. The bases read TGTGCCAGCAGCTTAGATGGAGCCCGGACAGATACGCAGTATTTT. The V and J segments used are TRBV7-9 and TRBJ2-3; no D gene can be assigned with confidence. Including cysteine and phenylalanine, the CDR3 has 15 amino acids. The CDR3 DNA has 45 bases and is translated from base 1. The V and J ends are trimmed by 1 base and 3 bases, leaving 11 bases between them. Per the germline V gene (reference sequence), SEHNR is the CDR1 and FQNEAQ is the CDR2.